These 26 T cell receptor beta chains were all obtained from the same sample, sequenced in a study of shared clonotypes between healthy human individuals. Libraries were prepared by immunoSEQ multiplex PCR; TCRdb keeps only in-frame clonotypes and omits some of them. The sample includes 2 million to 2.5 million clones, more than 90% of them seen just once. Sequenced sample: naive CD4+ T cells sorted from blood. The subset here: CD45RA+ positively selected. The receptors stem from a man younger than 35 in good health.

This sequence joins TRBV11-2 and TRBJ2-3; maybe TRBD1 (5 bases). V lost 5 bases and J lost 4, with 16 bases in between. This CDR3 is 15 amino acids long. Germline values: CDR1 SGHAT, CDR2 FQNNGV. As DNA, the CDR3 is TGTGCCAGCAGCAAGCTAGGGGCAACCCCAGATACGCAGTATTTT. Translating gives CASSKLGATPDTQYF. Full variable domain (remainder filled in from reference TRBV11-2 and TRBJ2-3): EAGVAQSPRYKIIEKRQSVAFWCNPISGHATLYWYQQILGQGPKLLIQFQNNGVVDDSQLPKDRFSAERLKGVDSTLKIQPAKLEDSAVYLCASSKLGATPDTQYFGPGTRLTVL.

This clone has just one count. The same CDR3 arises from other DNA sequences in this sample as well. The genes are TRBV18 and TRBJ2-3; no reliable D call. The V gene's germline CDR1 is KGHSH and CDR2 LQKENI. CDR3 length: 15 amino acids. V was cut by 1 base and J by 2 bases, with 10 bases left in between. The CDR3 reads CASSPQGPSTDTQYF. CDR3 coding DNA: TGTGCCAGCTCACCACAGGGTCCCTCCACAGATACGCAGTATTTT.

This chain joins TRBV18 and TRBJ2-4; tentative D call: TRBD2 (5 bases). V was shortened by 1 base and J by 2 bases, with 15 bases between the two germline ends. In germline, CDR1 is KGHSH, CDR2 LQKENI. The CDR3 has 17 residues. The CDR3 region has the DNA TGTGCCAGCTCACCACAGCGACCAACTAGTACCAAAAACATTCAGTACTTC. Translated, it gives CASSPQRPTSTKNIQYF. The variable domain in full, completed from reference TRBV18 and TRBJ2-4, reads NAGVMQNPRHLVRRRGQEARLRCSPMKGHSHVYWYRQLPEEGLKFMVYLQKENIIDESGMPKERFSAEFPKEGPSILRIQQVVRGDSAAYFCASSPQRPTSTKNIQYFGAGTRLSVL.

J is TRBJ1-2 and V is TRBV7-2, with D possibly matching TRBD1 (5 bases). This CDR3 contains 15 residues. Germline lookup yields CDR1 SGHTA and CDR2 FQGNSA. The V and J ends lost 5 bases and 4 bases respectively, with 17 bases between them. This CDR3 is CASSPIDGASYGYTF. CDR3 nucleotides: TGTGCCAGCAGCCCTATTGACGGGGCGAGCTATGGCTACACCTTC.

The V gene is TRBV9, the J gene TRBJ2-5, with TRBD2 identical over 7 bases. The J segment lost 1 base and the V segment lost 4 bases, leaving 1 base of the junction unmatched. From germline, CDR1 is SGDLS and CDR2 YYNGEE. The CDR3 spans 13 residues. This CDR3 reads CASSLAVQETQYF. DNA for the CDR3: TGTGCCAGCAGCCTAGCGGTCCAAGAGACCCAGTACTTC.

The chain carries TRBV28 and TRBJ1-2, with 7 bases aligning to TRBD1. This CDR3 is 13 amino acids long. Per the germline V gene, CDR1 is MDHEN and CDR2 is SYDVKM. Trimming at V came to 7 bases and at J to 4 bases, leaving 6 bases not matched to a gene. The CDR3 DNA sequence: TGTGCCAGCACCTCGGGACAGCTCTATGGCTACACCTTC. Amino acids: CASTSGQLYGYTF.

The chain links TRBV28 to TRBJ2-7, with TRBD1 identical over 8 bases. Unmatched junction bases numbered 12, after V lost 3 bases and J lost 5 bases. CDR1 MDHEN and CDR2 SYDVKM come from the germline V gene. The CDR3 runs 16 residues. The CDR3 region is CASSFTLPGGKNEQYF. As DNA, the CDR3 is TGTGCCAGCAGTTTTACTTTACCAGGGGGCAAAAACGAGCAGTACTTC.

The table lists this clone with a count of one. V is TRBV14 and J is TRBJ2-5; 12 positions match TRBD1. V lost 1 base, J lost 5 bases, and 8 bases stayed unmatched. Germline lookup yields CDR1 SGHDN and CDR2 FVKESK. The CDR3 spans 17 residues. The CDR3 region has the DNA TGTGCCAGCAGCCAAGCCCCCGGGACAGGGGGCTGGGAGACCCAGTACTTC. Encoded protein: CASSQAPGTGGWETQYF. Drawing the rest from reference TRBV14 and TRBJ2-5, the complete variable domain is EAGVTQFPSHSVIEKGQTVTLRCDPISGHDNLYWYRRVMGKEIKFLLHFVKESKQDESGMPNNRFLAERTGGTYSTLKVQPAELEDSGVYFCASSQAPGTGGWETQYFGPGTRLLVL.

The rearrangement links TRBV5-1 to TRBJ2-3; 11 nucleotides align to TRBD2. V was pared by 4 bases and J by 5 bases, with 12 bases of the junction left unmatched. Germline values: CDR1 SGHRS, CDR2 YFSETQ. The length of the CDR3 is 17 residues. The CDR3: CASSHPGLAERRDTQYF. The CDR3 DNA is TGCGCCAGCAGCCATCCGGGACTAGCGGAGCGGCGAGATACGCAGTATTTT.

Regarding this clone: The sample carries other DNA sequences with the same CDR3. The rearrangement uses TRBV27 and TRBJ1-2, with 9 bases identical to TRBD1. Germline V gene lookup returns CDR1 MNHEY and CDR2 SMNVEV (reference sequence). CDR3 length: 13 amino acids. J was trimmed by 2 bases and V by 6 bases; bases with no gene match: 1. CDR3 loop: CASRGTGNYGYTF. The CDR3 DNA reads TGTGCCAGCAGGGGGACAGGGAACTATGGCTACACCTTC.

This chain connects TRBV7-2 to TRBJ2-7; D may be TRBD2 (6 bases). Trimming pared 0 bases from V and 4 bases from J, leaving 13 bases between. CDR1 and CDR2 from the germline V gene are SGHTA and FQGNSA. This CDR3 is built from 15 residues. This CDR3 reads CASSLAGSEGYEQYF. CDR3 DNA sequence: TGTGCCAGCAGCTTAGCAGGTTCGGAGGGATACGAGCAGTACTTC.

V gene TRBV4-1 combines with J gene TRBJ2-5, with D tentatively TRBD2 (6 bases). The V and J ends lost 3 bases and 9 bases respectively, with 14 bases between them. Germline CDR1 MGHRA, CDR2 YSYEKL. The CDR3 totals 13 residues. The CDR3 sequence is CASSQGLATAQYF. CDR3 bases: TGCGCCAGCAGCCAGGGACTGGCCACAGCCCAGTACTTC.

V usage is TRBV18 and J usage is TRBJ1-1; unclear D gene. Deletions cut 3 bases from V and 0 bases from J, with 11 bases between. CDR3 length equals 15 residues. CDR1 and CDR2 from the germline V gene are KGHSH and LQKENI. CDR3 amino acids: CASSPQQTLNTEAFF. The CDR3 nucleotides are TGTGCCAGCTCACCCCAACAGACTTTGAACACTGAAGCTTTCTTT.

This clone was recorded only once. The rearrangement joins TRBV27 to TRBJ1-6; D is undetermined. The V gene's germline CDR1 is MNHEY and CDR2 SMNVEV (reference sequence). This CDR3 is built from 19 residues. Trimming left V 0 bases short and J 7 bases short, with 22 bases between. CDR3 sequence: CASSLSSQQMGIRNSPLHF. In DNA form, the CDR3 reads TGTGCCAGCAGTTTATCCTCCCAGCAAATGGGAATCAGAAATTCACCCCTCCACTTT.

The chain combines TRBV15 with TRBJ1-4, with no clear D. Trimming removed 11 bases from V and 7 bases from J, with 14 bases in between. Germline V gives CDR1 LNHNV, CDR2 YYDKDF (reference sequence). This CDR3 has 12 residues. The CDR3 region is CAVTAQREKLFF. In DNA, the CDR3 is TGTGCCGTAACCGCTCAACGTGAAAAACTGTTTTTT.

The chain couples TRBV9 to TRBJ1-6; D is perhaps TRBD1 (6 bases). The germline V gene has CDR1 SGDLS and CDR2 YYNGEE. V lost 3 bases, J lost 10 bases, and 14 bases lay in between. The CDR3 is 14 amino acids. CDR3 nucleotides: TGTGCCAGCAGCGGATACAGGGTTGGATCACCCCTCCACTTT. Translation: CASSGYRVGSPLHF.

The chain couples TRBV19 to TRBJ1-1; 8 nucleotides line up with TRBD1. CDR1 is LNHDA, CDR2 SQIVND, per germline (reference sequence). Trimming cost V 6 bases and J 1 base; bases outside gene matches: 7. This CDR3 has 15 residues. CDR3: CASRDPGGENTEAFF. The DNA of the CDR3 is TGTGCCAGTAGGGATCCAGGGGGCGAGAACACTGAAGCTTTCTTT.

The gene calls are TRBV2 and TRBJ2-2; the D gene is possibly TRBD2 (5 bases). The CDR3 loop spans 14 amino acids. In germline, CDR1 is SNHLY, CDR2 FYNNEI. The V end lost 4 bases, the J end lost 6 bases, and 12 bases lay between the germline ends. The CDR3 DNA sequence: TGTGCCAGCAGTGCACGGACTGGCTCCGGGGAGCTGTTTTTT. Its protein is CASSARTGSGELFF. The full variable domain, with the rest looked up from reference TRBV2 and TRBJ2-2, is EPEVTQTPSHQVTQMGQEVILRCVPISNHLYFYWYRQILGQKVEFLVSFYNNEISEKSEIFDDQFSVERPDGSNFTLKIRSTKLEDSAMYFCASSARTGSGELFFGEGSRLTVL.

The chain has TRBV29-1 and TRBJ1-6; D is unresolved. CDR1 and CDR2 from the germline V gene are SQVTM and ANQGSEA. V shed 4 bases and J shed 7 bases, with 11 bases lying between them. The CDR3 contains 13 residues. The CDR3 sequence is CSVAFADNSPLHF. The CDR3 DNA is TGCAGCGTTGCCTTCGCAGACAATTCACCCCTCCACTTT. Combining the CDR3 with reference TRBV29-1 and TRBJ1-6 gives the whole variable domain SAVISQKPSRDICQRGTSLTIQCQVDSQVTMMFWYRQQPGQSLTLIATANQGSEATYESGFVIDKFPISRPNLTFSTLTVSNMSPEDSSIYLCSVAFADNSPLHFGNGTRLTVT.

The V call is TRBV5-6, the J call TRBJ2-3, with a weak D call TRBD1 (6 bases). Germline V gene sequence: CDR1 SGHDT, CDR2 YYEEEE. CDR3 length: 13 amino acids. V was shortened by 4 bases and J by 6 bases, with 12 bases between the two germline ends. The CDR3 reads CASSPQGLDTQYF. For the CDR3, the DNA is TGTGCCAGCAGCCCACAGGGTCTCGATACGCAGTATTTT. Full variable domain (rest looked up from reference TRBV5-6 and TRBJ2-3): DAGVTQSPTHLIKTRGQQVTLRCSPKSGHDTVSWYQQALGQGPQFIFQYYEEEERQRGNFPDRFSGHQFPNYSSELNVNALLLGDSALYLCASSPQGLDTQYFGPGTRLTVL.

This clone was counted once. The rearrangement joins TRBV19 to TRBJ1-1; perhaps TRBD1 as D (6 bases). The V end was cut by 7 bases, the J end by 5 bases, with 17 bases between. This CDR3 region has 14 residues. CDR1 and CDR2 (germline): LNHDA, SQIVND (reference sequence). The CDR3 loop reads CASNAQGPGTEAFF. CDR3 coding DNA: TGTGCCAGTAACGCACAGGGTCCGGGGACTGAAGCTTTCTTT. The whole variable domain, filled in from reference TRBV19 and TRBJ1-1, reads DGGITQSPKYLFRKEGQNVTLSCEQNLNHDAMYWYRQDPGQGLRLIYYSQIVNDFQKGDIAEGYSVSREKKESFPLTVTSAQKNPTAFYLCASNAQGPGTEAFFGQGTRLTVV.

The chain employs TRBV7-9 and TRBJ2-3, with no clear D. V lost 2 bases and J 0 bases, leaving 12 bases between the germline ends. This CDR3 has 16 amino acids. Germline V lookup: CDR1 SEHNR, CDR2 FQNEAQ (reference sequence). The chain's CDR3 is CASSLNSRASTDTQYF. CDR3 nucleotide sequence: TGTGCCAGCAGCTTAAATTCCCGAGCTAGCACAGATACGCAGTATTTT.

The V gene is TRBV5-6, the J gene TRBJ2-7; no reliable D call. In germline, CDR1 is SGHDT, CDR2 YYEEEE. This CDR3 is 15 amino acids long. Trimming removed 0 bases at V and 5 bases at J, with 15 bases between. CDR3 nucleotide sequence: TGTGCCAGCAGCTTGGTGGATTACTACGTGGACGAGCAGTACTTC. Encoded protein: CASSLVDYYVDEQYF.

This clone was counted once. Within the sample, other DNA sequences also encode this same CDR3. V and J are TRBV10-3 and TRBJ2-3; no definite D call. The CDR3 covers 15 residues. Per the germline V gene, CDR1 is ENHRY and CDR2 is SYGVKD. V dropped 0 bases and J dropped 0 bases, with 7 bases sitting between them. The CDR3 region is CAISESGVSTDTQYF. CDR3 nucleotide sequence: TGTGCCATCAGTGAGTCAGGTGTTAGCACAGATACGCAGTATTTT.

The chain is built from TRBV5-1 and TRBJ1-1, with D perhaps TRBD1 (5 bases). V was cut by 6 bases and J by 8 bases, with 8 bases left in between. CDR3 length: 10 amino acids. The germline V gene encodes CDR1 SGHRS and CDR2 YFSETQ. CDR3 in DNA: TGCGCCAGCACGGCAGGGGAAGCTTTCTTT. Its protein product is CASTAGEAFF.

This CDR3 reads CASGFPSTSREQFF. In DNA form, the CDR3 reads TGTGCTAGTGGTTTCCCGTCTACTAGTCGTGAGCAGTTCTTC. The chain links TRBV12-5 to TRBJ2-1; a weak D match, TRBD2 (5 bases). The CDR3 contains 14 residues. With 3 bases removed from V and 9 bases from J, the gap between germline ends came to 15 bases. The germline V gene encodes CDR1 LGHNT and CDR2 FRNRAP.